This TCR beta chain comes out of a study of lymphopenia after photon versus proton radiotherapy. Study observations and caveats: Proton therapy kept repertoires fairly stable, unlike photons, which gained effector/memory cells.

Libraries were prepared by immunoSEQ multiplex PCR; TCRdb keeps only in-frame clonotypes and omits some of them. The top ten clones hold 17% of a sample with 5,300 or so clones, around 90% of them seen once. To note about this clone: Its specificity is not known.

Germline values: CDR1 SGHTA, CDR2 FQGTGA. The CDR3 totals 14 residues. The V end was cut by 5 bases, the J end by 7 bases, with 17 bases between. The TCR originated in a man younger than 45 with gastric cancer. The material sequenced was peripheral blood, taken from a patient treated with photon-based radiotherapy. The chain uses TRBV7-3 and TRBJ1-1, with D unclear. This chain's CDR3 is CASSLIGPLNEAFF. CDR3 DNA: TGTGCCAGCAGCCTTATAGGACCGCTAAATGAAGCTTTCTTT.